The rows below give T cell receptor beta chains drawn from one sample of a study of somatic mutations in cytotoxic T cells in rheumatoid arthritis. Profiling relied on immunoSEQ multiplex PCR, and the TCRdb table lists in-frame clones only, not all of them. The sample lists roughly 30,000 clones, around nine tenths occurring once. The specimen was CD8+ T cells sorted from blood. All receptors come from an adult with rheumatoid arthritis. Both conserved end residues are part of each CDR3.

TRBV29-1	CSVENARGYGYTF
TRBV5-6	CASSPTPTGLEQYF
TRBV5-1	CASSSWTASTDTQYF
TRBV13	CASSNTGTGVYEQYF
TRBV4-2	CASSQDGGSQPQHF
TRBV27	CASRSYNEQFF
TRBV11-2	CASSLWGGGAGFEETQYF
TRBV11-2	CASSLAPNIQYF
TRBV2	CASSDWRSQGQETQYF
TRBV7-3	CASSPIAGGYNEQFF
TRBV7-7	CASSQKTSAQETQYF
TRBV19	CASSIQDYYNEQFF
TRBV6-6	CASSYGQGPAQETQYF
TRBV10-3	CVPGAGPPHEQFF
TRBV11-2	CASSMSGEQYF
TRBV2	CASSERVLLDEQYF
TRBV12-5	CASGAGTLNTEAFF
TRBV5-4	CASSLNGVAYF
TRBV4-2	CASSLLSPTAEAFF
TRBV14	CASSQVYSGYGSLNTEAFF
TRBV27	CASSEGNEQFF
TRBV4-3	CASSQVWRDDSPLHF
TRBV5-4	CASSGFPENTIYF
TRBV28	CASSFTQGYNSPLHF
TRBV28	CASSFPPGQGTDTQYF
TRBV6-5	CASNTAGDEQFF
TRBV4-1	CASSQTGIRAFSGANVLTF
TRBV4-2	CASSQLAGDEQYF
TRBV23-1	CASRNRGPPYNEQFF